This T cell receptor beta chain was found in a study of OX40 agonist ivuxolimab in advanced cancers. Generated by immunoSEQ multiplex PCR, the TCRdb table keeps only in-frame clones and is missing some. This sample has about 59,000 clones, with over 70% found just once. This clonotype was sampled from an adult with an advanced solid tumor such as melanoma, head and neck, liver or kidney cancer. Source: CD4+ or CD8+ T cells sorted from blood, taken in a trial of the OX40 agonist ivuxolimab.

The CDR3: CASSPQGLAGGGQYF. The CDR3 bases are TGCGCCAGCAGCCCTCAAGGACTAGCGGGAGGAGGTCAGTACTTC. V and J are TRBV4-1 and TRBJ2-4; TRBD2 agrees at 14 bases. V shed 4 bases, J shed 12 bases, and the junction held 8 bases outside the gene matches. This CDR3 has 15 residues. Looked up from germline, CDR1 is MGHRA and CDR2 is YSYEKL.